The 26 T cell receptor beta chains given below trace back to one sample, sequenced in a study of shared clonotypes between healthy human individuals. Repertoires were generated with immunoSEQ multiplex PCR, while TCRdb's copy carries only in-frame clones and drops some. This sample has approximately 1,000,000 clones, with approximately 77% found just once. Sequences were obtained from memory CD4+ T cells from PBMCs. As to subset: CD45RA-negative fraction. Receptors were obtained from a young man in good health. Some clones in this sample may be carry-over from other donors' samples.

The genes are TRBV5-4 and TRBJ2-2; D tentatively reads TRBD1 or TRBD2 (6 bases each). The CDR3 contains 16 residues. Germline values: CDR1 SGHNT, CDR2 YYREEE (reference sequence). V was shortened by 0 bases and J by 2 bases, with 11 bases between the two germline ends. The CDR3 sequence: CASSLVGGTNTGELFF. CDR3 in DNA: TGTGCCAGCAGCTTGGTCGGCGGGACAAACACCGGGGAGCTGTTTTTT.

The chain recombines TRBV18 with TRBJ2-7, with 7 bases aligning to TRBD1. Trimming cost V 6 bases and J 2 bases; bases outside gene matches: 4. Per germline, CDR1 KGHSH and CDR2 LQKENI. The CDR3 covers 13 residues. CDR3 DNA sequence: TGTGCCAGCTCCCCGACAGGGACCTACGAGCAGTACTTC. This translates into CASSPTGTYEQYF.

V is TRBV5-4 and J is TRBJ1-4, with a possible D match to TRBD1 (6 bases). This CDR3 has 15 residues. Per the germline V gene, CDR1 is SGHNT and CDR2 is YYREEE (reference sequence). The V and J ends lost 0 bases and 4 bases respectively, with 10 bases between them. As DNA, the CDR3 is TGTGCCAGCAGCTTGGGAGCAGGGGATAATGAAAAACTGTTTTTT. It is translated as CASSLGAGDNEKLFF.

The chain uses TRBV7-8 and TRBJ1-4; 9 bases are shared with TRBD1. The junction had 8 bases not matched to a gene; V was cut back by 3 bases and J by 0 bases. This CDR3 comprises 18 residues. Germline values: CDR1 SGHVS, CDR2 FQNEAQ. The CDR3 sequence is CASSFAGTGKTTNEKLFF. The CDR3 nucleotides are TGTGCCAGCAGCTTCGCCGGGACAGGGAAGACAACTAATGAAAAACTGTTTTTT.

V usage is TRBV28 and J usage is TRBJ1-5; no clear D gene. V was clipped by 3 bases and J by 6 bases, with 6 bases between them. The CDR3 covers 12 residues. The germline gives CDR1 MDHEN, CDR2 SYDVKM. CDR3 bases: TGTGCCAGCAGTTTCCCTCTTCAGCCCCAGCATTTT. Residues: CASSFPLQPQHF. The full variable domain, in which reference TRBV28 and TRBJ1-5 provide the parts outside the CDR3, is DVKVTQSSRYLVKRTGEKVFLECVQDMDHENMFWYRQDPGLGLRLIYFSYDVKMKEKGDIPEGYSVSREKKERFSLILESASTNQTSMYLCASSFPLQPQHFGDGTRLSIL.

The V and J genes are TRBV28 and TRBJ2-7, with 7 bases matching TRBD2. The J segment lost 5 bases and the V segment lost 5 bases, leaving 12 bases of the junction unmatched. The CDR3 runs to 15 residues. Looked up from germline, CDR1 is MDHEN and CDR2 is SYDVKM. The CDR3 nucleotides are TGTGCCAGCAGTGTCCAGACTAGCCGATGGGACGAGCAGTACTTC. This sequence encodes CASSVQTSRWDEQYF. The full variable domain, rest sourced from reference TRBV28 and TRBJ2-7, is DVKVTQSSRYLVKRTGEKVFLECVQDMDHENMFWYRQDPGLGLRLIYFSYDVKMKEKGDIPEGYSVSREKKERFSLILESASTNQTSMYLCASSVQTSRWDEQYFGPGTRLTVT.

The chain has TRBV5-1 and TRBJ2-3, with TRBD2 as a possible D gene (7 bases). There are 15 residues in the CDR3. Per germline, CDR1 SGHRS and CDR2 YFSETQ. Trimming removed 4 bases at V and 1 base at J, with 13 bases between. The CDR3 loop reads CASSPGAGGTDTQYF. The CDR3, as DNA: TGCGCCAGCAGCCCAGGGGCGGGGGGCACAGATACGCAGTATTTT. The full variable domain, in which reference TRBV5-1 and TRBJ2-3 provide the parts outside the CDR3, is KAGVTQTPRYLIKTRGQQVTLSCSPISGHRSVSWYQQTPGQGLQFLFEYFSETQRNKGNFPGRFSGRQFSNSRSEMNVSTLELGDSALYLCASSPGAGGTDTQYFGPGTRLTVL.

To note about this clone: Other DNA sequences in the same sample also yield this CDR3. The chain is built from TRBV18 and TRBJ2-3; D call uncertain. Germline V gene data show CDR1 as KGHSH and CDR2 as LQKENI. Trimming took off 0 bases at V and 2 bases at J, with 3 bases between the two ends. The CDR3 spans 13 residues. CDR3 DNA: TGTGCCAGCTCACCACCTTCCACAGATACGCAGTATTTT. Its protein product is CASSPPSTDTQYF.

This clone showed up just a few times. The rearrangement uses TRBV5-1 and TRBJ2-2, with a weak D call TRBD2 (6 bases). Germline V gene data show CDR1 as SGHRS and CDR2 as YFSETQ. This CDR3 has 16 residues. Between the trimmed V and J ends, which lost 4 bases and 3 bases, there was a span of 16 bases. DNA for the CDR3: TGCGCCAGCAGCCCGATGGCGGGGACTGACACCGGGGAGCTGTTTTTT. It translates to CASSPMAGTDTGELFF.

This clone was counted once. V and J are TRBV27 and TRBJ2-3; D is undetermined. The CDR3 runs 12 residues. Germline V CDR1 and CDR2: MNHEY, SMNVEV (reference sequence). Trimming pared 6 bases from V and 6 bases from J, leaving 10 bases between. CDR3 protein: CASSHNRDTQYF. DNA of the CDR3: TGTGCCAGCAGCCATAATCGGGATACGCAGTATTTT.

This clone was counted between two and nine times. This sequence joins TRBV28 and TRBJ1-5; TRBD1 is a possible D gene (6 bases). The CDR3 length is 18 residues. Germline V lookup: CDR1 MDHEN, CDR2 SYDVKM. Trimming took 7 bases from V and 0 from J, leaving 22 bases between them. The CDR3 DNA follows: TGTGCCAGCACCACCGGGACAAAACCTGGGGTTAGCAATCAGCCCCAGCATTTT. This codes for CASTTGTKPGVSNQPQHF.

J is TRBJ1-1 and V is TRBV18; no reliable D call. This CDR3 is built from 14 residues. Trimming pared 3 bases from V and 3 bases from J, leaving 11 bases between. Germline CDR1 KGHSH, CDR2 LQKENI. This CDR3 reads CASSPRSDHTEAFF. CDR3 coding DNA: TGTGCCAGCTCACCCCGGAGTGATCACACTGAAGCTTTCTTT.

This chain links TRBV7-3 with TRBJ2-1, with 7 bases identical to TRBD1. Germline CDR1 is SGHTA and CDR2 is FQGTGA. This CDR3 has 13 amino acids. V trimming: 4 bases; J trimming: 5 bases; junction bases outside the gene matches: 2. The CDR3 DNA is TGTGCCAGCAGCTATCAGGGGGACAATGAGCAGTTCTTC. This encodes CASSYQGDNEQFF.

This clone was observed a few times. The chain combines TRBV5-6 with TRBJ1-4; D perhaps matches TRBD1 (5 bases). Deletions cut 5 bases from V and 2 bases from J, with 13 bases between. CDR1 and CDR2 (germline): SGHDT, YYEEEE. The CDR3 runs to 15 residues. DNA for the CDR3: TGTGCCAGCAGTCGGTTCTGGGACACTAATGAAAAACTGTTTTTT. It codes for CASSRFWDTNEKLFF.

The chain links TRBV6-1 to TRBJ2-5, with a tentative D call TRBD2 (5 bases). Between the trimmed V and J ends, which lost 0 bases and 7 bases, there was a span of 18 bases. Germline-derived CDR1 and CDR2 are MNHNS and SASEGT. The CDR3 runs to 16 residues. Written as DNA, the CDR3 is TGTGCCAGCAGTGAAGCAGTCGTGCGAGGGCCGGGGACCCAGTACTTC. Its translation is CASSEAVVRGPGTQYF.

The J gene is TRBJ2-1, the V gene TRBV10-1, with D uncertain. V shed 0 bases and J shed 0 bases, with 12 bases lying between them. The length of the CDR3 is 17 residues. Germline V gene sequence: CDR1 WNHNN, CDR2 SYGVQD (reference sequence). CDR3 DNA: TGCGCCAGCAGTGAGTCGGTACTCCTCAGCTCCTACAATGAGCAGTTCTTC. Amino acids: CASSESVLLSSYNEQFF.

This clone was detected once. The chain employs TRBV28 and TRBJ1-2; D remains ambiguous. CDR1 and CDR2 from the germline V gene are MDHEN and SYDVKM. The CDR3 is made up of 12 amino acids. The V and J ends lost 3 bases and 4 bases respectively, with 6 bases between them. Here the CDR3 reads CASSLRPYGYTF. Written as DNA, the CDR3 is TGTGCCAGCAGTTTGAGACCCTATGGCTACACCTTC.

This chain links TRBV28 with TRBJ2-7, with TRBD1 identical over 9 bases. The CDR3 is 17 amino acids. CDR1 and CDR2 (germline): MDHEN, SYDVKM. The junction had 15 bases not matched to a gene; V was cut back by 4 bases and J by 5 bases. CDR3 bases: TGTGCCAGCAGTTCCCCCCTTGGGACAGGGACCCTGCACGAGCAGTACTTC. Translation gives CASSSPLGTGTLHEQYF. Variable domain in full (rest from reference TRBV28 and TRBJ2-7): DVKVTQSSRYLVKRTGEKVFLECVQDMDHENMFWYRQDPGLGLRLIYFSYDVKMKEKGDIPEGYSVSREKKERFSLILESASTNQTSMYLCASSSPLGTGTLHEQYFGPGTRLTVT.

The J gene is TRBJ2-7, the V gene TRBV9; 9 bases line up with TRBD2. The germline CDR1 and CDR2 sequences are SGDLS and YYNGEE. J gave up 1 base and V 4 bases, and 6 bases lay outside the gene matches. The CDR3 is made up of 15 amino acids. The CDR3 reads CASSRAGGPSYEQYF. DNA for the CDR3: TGTGCCAGCAGCAGGGCGGGAGGGCCGTCCTACGAGCAGTACTTC.

CDR3 amino acids: CASSVVALNSPLHF. The CDR3 bases are TGTGCCAGCAGCGTAGTGGCTCTTAATTCACCCCTCCACTTT. The rearrangement joins TRBV9 to TRBJ1-6; D unclear. Per germline, CDR1 SGDLS and CDR2 YYNGEE. V was pared by 0 bases and J by 6 bases, with 7 bases between. CDR3 length: 14 residues.

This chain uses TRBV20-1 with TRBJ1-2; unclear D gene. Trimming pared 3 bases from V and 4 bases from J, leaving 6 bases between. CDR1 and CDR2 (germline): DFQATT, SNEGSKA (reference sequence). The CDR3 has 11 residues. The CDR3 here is CSASRVYGYTF. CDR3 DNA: TGCAGTGCTAGTAGGGTCTATGGCTACACCTTC.

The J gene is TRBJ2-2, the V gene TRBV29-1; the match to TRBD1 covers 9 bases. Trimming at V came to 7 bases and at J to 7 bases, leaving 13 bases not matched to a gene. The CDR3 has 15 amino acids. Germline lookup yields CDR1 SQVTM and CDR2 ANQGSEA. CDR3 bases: TGCAGCGCGCCAGCGGGACAGGGCAAAGGCGGGGAGCTGTTTTTT. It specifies CSAPAGQGKGGELFF.

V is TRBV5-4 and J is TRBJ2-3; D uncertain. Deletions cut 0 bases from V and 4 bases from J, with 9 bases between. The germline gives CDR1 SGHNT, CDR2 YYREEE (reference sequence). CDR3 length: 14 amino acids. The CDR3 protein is CASSLGGEPDTQYF. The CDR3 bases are TGTGCCAGCAGCTTGGGTGGGGAACCAGATACGCAGTATTTT.

The CDR3 loop reads CASSIGGTNGETQYF. CDR3 nucleotides: TGTGCCAGTAGTATTGGGGGAACGAATGGAGAGACCCAGTACTTC. The chain couples TRBV19 to TRBJ2-5, with D possibly called TRBD1 or TRBD2 (5 bases each). The CDR3 is 15 residues long. From germline, CDR1 is LNHDA and CDR2 SQIVND (reference sequence). Between the trimmed V and J ends, which lost 3 bases and 4 bases, there was a span of 15 bases.

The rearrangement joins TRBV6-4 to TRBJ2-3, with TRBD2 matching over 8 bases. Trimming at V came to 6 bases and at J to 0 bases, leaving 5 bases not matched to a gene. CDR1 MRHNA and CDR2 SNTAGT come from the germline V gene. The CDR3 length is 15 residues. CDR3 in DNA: TGTGCCAGCAGGCGTAGCGGGGTGAGCACAGATACGCAGTATTTT. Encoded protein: CASRRSGVSTDTQYF.

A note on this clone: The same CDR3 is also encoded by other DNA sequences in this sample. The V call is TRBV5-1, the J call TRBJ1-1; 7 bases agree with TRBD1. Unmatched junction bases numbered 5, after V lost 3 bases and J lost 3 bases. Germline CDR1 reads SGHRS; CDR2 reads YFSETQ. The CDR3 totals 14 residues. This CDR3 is CASSSTGLDTEAFF. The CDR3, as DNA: TGCGCCAGCAGCTCGACAGGGTTGGACACTGAAGCTTTCTTT.